The 20 T cell receptor beta chains in this list originate from one sample, sequenced in a study of blood T cell repertoires in COVID-19. Measured with immunoSEQ multiplex PCR; TCRdb has only the in-frame clones, and not every one. The table shows some 250,000 clones, with about four fifths occurring only once. Sequencing was done on a sample of peripheral blood. The receptors stem from an elderly woman with COVID-19, enrolled during active disease.

This chain joins TRBV5-5 and TRBJ1-2; possibly TRBD1 for D (5 bases). V gave up 4 bases and J gave up 3 bases, with 16 bases separating them. Germline V gene sequence: CDR1 SGHKS, CDR2 YYEKEE (reference sequence). CDR3 size: 15 residues. The DNA for the CDR3 is TGTGCCAGCAGCCCCGAGCTGGGGCGGCACTATGGCTACACCTTC. It yields the protein CASSPELGRHYGYTF.

The chain couples TRBV18 to TRBJ2-1, with D tentatively TRBD2 (5 bases). CDR1 is KGHSH and CDR2 is LQKENI in the germline V gene. There are 14 residues in the CDR3. V was pared by 3 bases and J by 2 bases, with 8 bases between. CDR3 nucleotide sequence: TGTGCCAGCTCACCCGCGACTACCTACAATGAGCAGTTCTTC. Translated: CASSPATTYNEQFF.

In this sample, this clone turned up once. The identical CDR3 is also encoded by other nucleotide sequences in the sample. This chain joins TRBV18 and TRBJ2-7, with D possibly TRBD1 on 6 matching bases. CDR1 is KGHSH, CDR2 LQKENI, per germline. V dropped 3 bases and J dropped 5 bases, with 8 bases sitting between them. The CDR3 extends over 12 amino acids. CDR3 nucleotides: TGTGCCAGCTCACCCGACAGGAACGAGCAGTACTTC. Amino acids: CASSPDRNEQYF.

Written as DNA, the CDR3 is TGTGCCAGCAGCTTAGAGAGGCGGGAGAGGATAGGGGAGACCCAGTACTTC. It is translated as CASSLERRERIGETQYF. V and J are TRBV7-8 and TRBJ2-5; 7 nucleotides agree with TRBD2. CDR1 SGHVS and CDR2 FQNEAQ come from the germline V gene. V trimming: 1 base; J trimming: 5 bases; junction bases outside the gene matches: 13. This CDR3 spans 17 amino acids.

The rearrangement joins TRBV18 to TRBJ1-1, with 7 bases matching TRBD1. Germline CDR1 is KGHSH and CDR2 is LQKENI. The CDR3 covers 13 residues. V dropped 7 bases and J dropped 2; count of bases not matched to a gene: 4. The CDR3 spells CASYGQVNTEAFF. CDR3 nucleotide sequence: TGTGCCAGCTACGGACAGGTAAACACTGAAGCTTTCTTT.

The gene calls are TRBV9 and TRBJ2-3, with 12 bases that match TRBD2. CDR1 is SGDLS and CDR2 is YYNGEE in the germline V gene. The length of the CDR3 is 15 residues. V trimming: 2 bases; J trimming: 5 bases; junction bases outside the gene matches: 3. This chain's CDR3 is CASSVLAGGGDTQYF. The CDR3 DNA sequence: TGTGCCAGCAGCGTTCTAGCGGGAGGGGGAGATACGCAGTATTTT.

This chain's CDR3 is CASSEEGRFPANYGYTF. The CDR3, as DNA: TGTGCCAGCAGTGAAGAGGGGAGGTTCCCGGCTAACTATGGCTACACCTTC. V usage is TRBV6-1 and J usage is TRBJ1-2, with a tentative D call TRBD1 (5 bases). The length of the CDR3 is 17 residues. The germline V gene encodes CDR1 MNHNS and CDR2 SASEGT. V was shortened by 1 base and J by 0 bases, with 15 bases between the two germline ends.

J is TRBJ2-6 and V is TRBV11-2, with a tentative D call TRBD2 (6 bases). V was shortened by 1 base and J by 2 bases, with 9 bases between the two germline ends. Germline CDR1 and CDR2: SGHAT and FQNNGV. The CDR3 length is 16 residues. The CDR3 DNA reads as TGTGCCAGCAGCTTAGGGGTAGCGGCTGGGGCCAACGTCCTGACTTTC. Encoded protein: CASSLGVAAGANVLTF.

The chain employs TRBV6-6 and TRBJ1-5; D might be TRBD1 (6 bases). Per germline, CDR1 MNHNY and CDR2 SVGAGI (reference sequence). Trimming cost V 2 bases and J 6 bases, with 17 bases left between them. The CDR3 extends over 16 amino acids. The CDR3 nucleotides are TGTGCCAGCAGTTACGATAGAGCAGGGGCGGGTCAGCCCCAGCATTTT. Encoded protein: CASSYDRAGAGQPQHF.

This clone was seen only once. The V call is TRBV4-1, the J call TRBJ1-2, with D perhaps TRBD1 (6 bases). CDR3 length equals 15 residues. V was trimmed by 5 bases and J by 2 bases, leaving 15 bases between them. Per germline, CDR1 MGHRA and CDR2 YSYEKL. Here the CDR3 DNA reads TGCGCCAGCAGCTTTAACCCAGGGGCCAACTATGGCTACACCTTC. It encodes CASSFNPGANYGYTF.

The rearrangement uses TRBV7-3 and TRBJ2-5; 7 nucleotides match TRBD2. The J segment lost 1 base and the V segment lost 5 bases, leaving 10 bases of the junction unmatched. Germline CDR1 reads SGHTA; CDR2 reads FQGTGA. This CDR3 is 16 amino acids long. CDR3 sequence (DNA): TGTGCCAGCAGCCAAGGTGTAGCGGGTACCCAAGAGACCCAGTACTTC. This translates into CASSQGVAGTQETQYF.

V usage is TRBV5-1 and J usage is TRBJ1-1, with 8 bases matching TRBD1. The CDR3 runs to 15 residues. Losses at the gene ends were 2 bases for V and 3 bases for J; bases not matched to a gene: 6. Germline CDR1 is SGHRS and CDR2 is YFSETQ. The DNA of the CDR3 is TGCGCCAGCAGCTTATCGGGACAGGCAGACACTGAAGCTTTCTTT. Amino acid sequence: CASSLSGQADTEAFF. The variable domain in full, completed from reference TRBV5-1 and TRBJ1-1, reads KAGVTQTPRYLIKTRGQQVTLSCSPISGHRSVSWYQQTPGQGLQFLFEYFSETQRNKGNFPGRFSGRQFSNSRSEMNVSTLELGDSALYLCASSLSGQADTEAFFGQGTRLTVV.

The chain is built from TRBV7-2 and TRBJ2-1, with 8 positions matching TRBD2. This CDR3 has 17 amino acids. CDR1 SGHTA and CDR2 FQGNSA come from the germline V gene. Trimming cost V 4 bases and J 0 bases; bases outside gene matches: 8. The CDR3 region is CASSSRTSLLSYNEQFF. The CDR3 coding sequence is TGTGCCAGCAGCTCCCGGACTAGCTTGCTCTCCTACAATGAGCAGTTCTTC.

V is TRBV10-3 and J is TRBJ2-7, with 10 bases identical to TRBD1. V gave up 2 bases and J gave up 4 bases; unmatched junction bases: 5. The CDR3 spans 15 residues. CDR1 is ENHRY and CDR2 is SYGVKD in the germline V gene. In DNA form, the CDR3 reads TGTGCCATCAGTGAGCCCGGACAGGGGGGGTACGAGCAGTACTTC. Encoded protein: CAISEPGQGGYEQYF.

This clone has just one count. CDR3 residues: CASTPMEPQHF. The CDR3 DNA reads as TGCGCCAGCACTCCTATGGAGCCCCAGCATTTT. This sequence joins TRBV10-1 and TRBJ1-5; D ambiguous. Trimming took 7 bases from V and 8 from J, leaving 9 bases between them. Germline V gives CDR1 WNHNN, CDR2 SYGVQD (reference sequence). The CDR3 loop spans 11 amino acids.

The rearrangement uses TRBV2 and TRBJ1-3; D remains ambiguous. Per the germline V gene, CDR1 is SNHLY and CDR2 is FYNNEI. CDR3 size: 13 residues. V shed 6 bases and J shed 1 base, with 7 bases lying between them. CDR3 nucleotides: TGTGCCAGCAGGTTTATGTCTGGAAACACCATATATTTT. This codes for CASRFMSGNTIYF. Full variable domain (missing parts from reference TRBV2 and TRBJ1-3): EPEVTQTPSHQVTQMGQEVILRCVPISNHLYFYWYRQILGQKVEFLVSFYNNEISEKSEIFDDQFSVERPDGSNFTLKIRSTKLEDSAMYFCASRFMSGNTIYFGEGSWLTVV.

This chain joins TRBV4-1 and TRBJ1-3; D gene ambiguous. With 2 bases removed from V and 4 bases from J, the gap between germline ends came to 18 bases. The CDR3 spans 17 residues. CDR1 MGHRA and CDR2 YSYEKL come from the germline V gene. In DNA form, the CDR3 reads TGCGCCAGCAGCCAACCAACCGCAGGTGCCCGCGGAAACACCATATATTTT. This gives the protein CASSQPTAGARGNTIYF.

CDR3 DNA sequence: TGCGCCAGCAGCTTGTGGAGGGGGCGCGGTGAAGCTTTCTTT. It is translated as CASSLWRGRGEAFF. V is TRBV5-1 and J is TRBJ1-1; 7 bases match TRBD1. The CDR3 has 14 amino acids. V trimming: 1 base; J trimming: 7 bases; junction bases outside the gene matches: 7. Germline loops: CDR1 SGHRS, CDR2 YFSETQ.

The chain uses TRBV5-1 and TRBJ2-7; D is perhaps TRBD1 (6 bases). Germline V CDR1 and CDR2: SGHRS, YFSETQ. V was trimmed by 0 bases and J by 2 bases, leaving 9 bases between them. The CDR3 length is 14 residues. CDR3 amino acids: CASSLEQGPYEQYF. The CDR3 DNA is TGCGCCAGCAGCTTGGAACAGGGCCCCTACGAGCAGTACTTC.

This clone appeared a single time. This sequence joins TRBV7-9 and TRBJ1-1; TRBD1 matches 8 bases. The CDR3 totals 14 residues. From germline, CDR1 is SEHNR and CDR2 FQNEAQ (reference sequence). The junction had 7 bases not matched to a gene; V was cut back by 2 bases and J by 8 bases. CDR3 DNA: TGTGCCAGCAGCTTAATCGGACAGGGTGAAGAAGCTTTCTTT. Protein: CASSLIGQGEEAFF.